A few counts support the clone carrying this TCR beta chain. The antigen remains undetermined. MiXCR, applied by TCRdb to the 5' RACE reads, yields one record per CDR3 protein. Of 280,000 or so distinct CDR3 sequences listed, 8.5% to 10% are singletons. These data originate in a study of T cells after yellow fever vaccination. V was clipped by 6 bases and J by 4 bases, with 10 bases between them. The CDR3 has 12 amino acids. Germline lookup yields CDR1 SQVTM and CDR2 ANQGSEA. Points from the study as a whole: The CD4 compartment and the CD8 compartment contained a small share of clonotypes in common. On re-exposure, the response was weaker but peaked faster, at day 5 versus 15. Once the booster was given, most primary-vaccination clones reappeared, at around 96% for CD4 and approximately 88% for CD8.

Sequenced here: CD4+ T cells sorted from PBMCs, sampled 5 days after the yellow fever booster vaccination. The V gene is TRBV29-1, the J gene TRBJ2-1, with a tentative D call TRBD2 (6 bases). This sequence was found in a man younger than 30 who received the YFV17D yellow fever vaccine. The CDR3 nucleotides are TGCAGCGTGCCGGGACTGTACAATGAGCAGTTCTTC. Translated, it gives CSVPGLYNEQFF.